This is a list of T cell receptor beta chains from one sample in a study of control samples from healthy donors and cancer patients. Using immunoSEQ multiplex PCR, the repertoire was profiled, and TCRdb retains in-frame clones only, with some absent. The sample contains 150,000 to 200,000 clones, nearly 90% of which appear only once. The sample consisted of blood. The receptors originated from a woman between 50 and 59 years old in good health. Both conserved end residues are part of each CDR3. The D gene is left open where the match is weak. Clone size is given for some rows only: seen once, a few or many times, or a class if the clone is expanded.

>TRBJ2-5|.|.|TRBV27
TGTGCCAGCAGTTTACTGCTAGGGACCGTCATAAGCGAGACCCAGTACTTC
CASSLLLGTVISETQYF
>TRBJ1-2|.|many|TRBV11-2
TGTGCCAGCAGCTTTAACAGGAGAGGTAATGGCTACACCTTC
CASSFNRRGNGYTF
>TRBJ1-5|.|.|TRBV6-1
TGTGCCAGCAGTGTTGAGACGGGGACTAGCAATCAGCCCCAGCATTTT
CASSVETGTSNQPQHF
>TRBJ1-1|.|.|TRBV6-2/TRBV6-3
TGTGCCAGCAGTTTTCTGAACACTGAAGCTTTCTTT
CASSFLNTEAFF
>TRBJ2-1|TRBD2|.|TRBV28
TGTGCCAGCGCTCCCCCTGGGGGAGGGGACAATGAGCAGTTCTTC
CASAPPGGGDNEQFF
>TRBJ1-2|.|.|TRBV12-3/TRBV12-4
TGTGCCAGCAGTCCGGACAGCGCGTATGGCTACACCTTC
CASSPDSAYGYTF
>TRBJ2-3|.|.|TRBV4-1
TGCGCCAGCAGCCAAGTTACGCCCAGCACAGATACGCAGTATTTT
CASSQVTPSTDTQYF
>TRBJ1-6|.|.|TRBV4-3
TGCGCCAGCAGCCAAGGCTGGAATTCACCCCTCCACTTT
CASSQGWNSPLHF
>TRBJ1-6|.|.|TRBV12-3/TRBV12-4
TGTGCCAGCAGTTTAGCCGGGGTTTCACCCCTCCACTTT
CASSLAGVSPLHF
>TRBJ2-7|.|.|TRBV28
TGTGCCAGCAGCTACTCCATGGGGGCTGAGCAGTACTTC
CASSYSMGAEQYF
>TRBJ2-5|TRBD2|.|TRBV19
TGTGCCAGTAGTATATGGCTAGCGGAGGAGGAGACCCAGTACTTC
CASSIWLAEEETQYF
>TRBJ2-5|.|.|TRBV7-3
TGTGCCAGCAGCCAGGGGCACCAAGAGACCCAGTACTTC
CASSQGHQETQYF
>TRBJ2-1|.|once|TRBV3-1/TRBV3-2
TGTGCCAGCAGACTCGGGGGTGAGCAGTTCTTC
CASRLGGEQFF
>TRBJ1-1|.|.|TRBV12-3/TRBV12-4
TGTGCCAGCCTTCGGACAGCAAACACTGAAGCTTTCTTT
CASLRTANTEAFF
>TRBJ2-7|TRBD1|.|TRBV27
TGTGCCAGCACCAGGACAGGATCAAGCTACGAGCAGTACTTC
CASTRTGSSYEQYF
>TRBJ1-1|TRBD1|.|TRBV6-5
TGTGCCAGCAGTTTGAACAGGGGAAGCAGTACTGAAGCTTTCTTT
CASSLNRGSSTEAFF
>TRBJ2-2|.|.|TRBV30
TGTGCCTGGAGGGGCGGACGGACGAACACCGGGGAGCTGTTTTTT
CAWRGGRTNTGELFF
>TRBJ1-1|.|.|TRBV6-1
TGTGCCAGCAGTGACAGGGGAGGGGGAAACACTGAAGCTTTCTTT
CASSDRGGGNTEAFF
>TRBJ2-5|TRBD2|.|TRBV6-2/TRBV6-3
TGTGCCAGCAGTCCACATACTAGCGGGCAAGAGACCCAGTACTTC
CASSPHTSGQETQYF
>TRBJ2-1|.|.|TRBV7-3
TGTGCCAGCAGCTTAACCCGACGGGGACTGAGCTCCTACAATGAGCAGTTCTTC
CASSLTRRGLSSYNEQFF
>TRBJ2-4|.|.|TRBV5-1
TGCGCCAGCAGCCAAGACACAGGGACCAAAAACATTCAGTACTTC
CASSQDTGTKNIQYF
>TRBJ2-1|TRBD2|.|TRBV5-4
TGTGCCAGCAGTAAGGAGCGGGACTCCTACAATGAGCAGTTCTTC
CASSKERDSYNEQFF
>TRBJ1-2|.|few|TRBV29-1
TGCAGCGTTGAGGACCACTCTCGTAGCTACACCTTC
CSVEDHSRSYTF